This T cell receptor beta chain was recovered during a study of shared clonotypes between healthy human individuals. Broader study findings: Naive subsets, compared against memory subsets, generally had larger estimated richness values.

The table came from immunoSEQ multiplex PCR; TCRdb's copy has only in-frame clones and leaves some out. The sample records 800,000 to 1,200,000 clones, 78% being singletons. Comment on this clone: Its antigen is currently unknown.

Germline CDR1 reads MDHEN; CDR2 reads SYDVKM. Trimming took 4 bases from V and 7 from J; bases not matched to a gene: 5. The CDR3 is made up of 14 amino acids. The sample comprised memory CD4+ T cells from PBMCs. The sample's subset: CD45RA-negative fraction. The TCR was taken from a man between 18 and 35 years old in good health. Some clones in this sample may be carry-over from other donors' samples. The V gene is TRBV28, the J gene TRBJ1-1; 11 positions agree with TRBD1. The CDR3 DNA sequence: TGTGCCAGCAGTTGGGACAGGGGGTTAGGTGAAGCTTTCTTT. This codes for CASSWDRGLGEAFF.